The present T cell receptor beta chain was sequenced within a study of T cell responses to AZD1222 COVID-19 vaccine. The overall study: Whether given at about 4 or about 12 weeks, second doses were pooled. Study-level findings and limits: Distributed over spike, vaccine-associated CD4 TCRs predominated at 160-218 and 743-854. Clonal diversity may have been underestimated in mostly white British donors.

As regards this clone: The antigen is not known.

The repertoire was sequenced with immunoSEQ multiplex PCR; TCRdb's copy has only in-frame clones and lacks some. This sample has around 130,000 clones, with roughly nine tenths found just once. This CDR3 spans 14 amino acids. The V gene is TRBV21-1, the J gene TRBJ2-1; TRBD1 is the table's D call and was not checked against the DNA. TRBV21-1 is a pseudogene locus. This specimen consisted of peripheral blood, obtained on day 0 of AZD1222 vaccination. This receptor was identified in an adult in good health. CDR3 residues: CASSKAETGNEQFF. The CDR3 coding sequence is TGTGCCAGCAGCAAAGCCGAGACAGGCAATGAGCAGTTCTTC.